The 19 T cell receptor beta chains in this list originate from one sample, sequenced in a study of cytomegalovirus exposure and HLA in healthy donors. This PCR relied on a set of 60 Vbeta primers and 13 Jbeta primers. Generated by immunoSEQ multiplex PCR, the TCRdb table keeps only in-frame clones and is missing some. The repertoire holds over 80,000 clones, with approximately 85% as singletons. The sequenced material came from PBMCs. Receptors were obtained from a man aged 30-40 years in good health and CMV-seropositive.

The chain carries TRBV2 and TRBJ2-7; 8 bases match TRBD2. J gave up 1 base and V 8 bases, and 4 bases lay outside the gene matches. From germline, CDR1 is SNHLY and CDR2 FYNNEI. This CDR3 spans 13 amino acids. CDR3 sequence reads: CASRAGGSYEQYF. CDR3 DNA sequence: TGTGCCAGCCGCGCGGGGGGATCCTACGAGCAGTACTTC.

The genes are TRBV4-1 and TRBJ1-3; D ambiguous. Germline V gene sequence: CDR1 MGHRA, CDR2 YSYEKL. CDR3 size: 16 residues. Trimming removed 0 bases from V and 0 bases from J, with 9 bases in between. This CDR3 is CASSQDGRHSGNTIYF. The CDR3 DNA follows: TGCGCCAGCAGCCAAGATGGCAGGCACTCTGGAAACACCATATATTTT.

The chain couples TRBV11-2 to TRBJ2-7, with TRBD2 matching 13 bases. This CDR3 region has 14 residues. Germline V gives CDR1 SGHAT, CDR2 FQNNGV. The J segment lost 4 bases and the V segment lost 6 bases, leaving 3 bases of the junction unmatched. The CDR3 loop is CASRLAGGPYEQYF. CDR3 nucleotides: TGTGCCAGCAGACTAGCGGGAGGGCCTTACGAGCAGTACTTC.

V usage is TRBV10-3 and J usage is TRBJ2-1, with 7 bases that match TRBD2. The V gene end was trimmed by 4 bases and the J gene end by 10 bases; junction bases not matched to a gene: 13. The CDR3 extends over 15 amino acids. Germline values: CDR1 ENHRY, CDR2 SYGVKD. The DNA of the CDR3 is TGTGCCATCAGTGGTTCAAGGACTAGTTCAATGGAGCAGTTCTTC. Translation: CAISGSRTSSMEQFF.

The chain has TRBV30 and TRBJ1-3; a weak D match, TRBD1 (5 bases). Trimming shortened V by 4 bases and J by 4 bases, and 8 bases separated the two germline ends. Germline V gene lookup returns CDR1 GTSNPN and CDR2 SVGIG (reference sequence). CDR3 length equals 12 residues. The chain's CDR3 is CAWIRQGNTIYF. For the CDR3, the DNA is TGTGCCTGGATCAGACAGGGAAACACCATATATTTT.

The chain uses TRBV6-4 and TRBJ2-7, with TRBD2 identical over 9 bases. CDR3 length: 15 amino acids. J gave up 5 bases and V 5 bases, and 10 bases lay outside the gene matches. CDR1 MRHNA and CDR2 SNTAGT come from the germline V gene. CDR3 coding DNA: TGTGCCAGCAGTTTGACGTTAGCGGGAGAACACGAGCAGTACTTC. Its translation is CASSLTLAGEHEQYF.

V and J are TRBV29-1 and TRBJ2-1, with TRBD1 identical over 8 bases. Germline trimming cut 3 bases from V and 8 bases from J; bases unmatched to any gene: 12. The germline gives CDR1 SQVTM, CDR2 ANQGSEA. This CDR3 comprises 15 residues. CDR3 in DNA: TGCAGCGTTGAGAGTCCCAGGACAGGGAGAGATGAGCAGTTCTTC. This codes for CSVESPRTGRDEQFF.

The V and J genes are TRBV28 and TRBJ1-6; D gene unclear. Germline loops: CDR1 MDHEN, CDR2 SYDVKM. Trimming took off 5 bases at V and 0 bases at J, with 11 bases between the two ends. The CDR3 extends over 16 amino acids. The CDR3 DNA follows: TGTGCCAGCAGTCGCCAATCGAGCTCCTATAATTCACCCCTCCACTTT. Translating it yields CASSRQSSSYNSPLHF.

CDR3 DNA sequence: TGTGCCAGCAGCGTAGCCGGCTCCTACGAGCAGTACTTC. This sequence encodes CASSVAGSYEQYF. The chain combines TRBV9 with TRBJ2-7, with no clear D. CDR3 size: 13 residues. V lost 0 bases to trimming and J lost 0 bases, with 4 bases between them. From germline, CDR1 is SGDLS and CDR2 YYNGEE.

This chain joins TRBV18 and TRBJ2-2, with 7 nucleotides matching TRBD1. With V trimmed by 5 bases and J by 4 bases, 4 bases remained unmatched. This CDR3 contains 14 residues. CDR1 and CDR2 (germline): KGHSH, LQKENI. As DNA, the CDR3 is TGTGCCAGCTCAACTAACAGGGGCACCGGGGAGCTGTTTTTT. It is translated as CASSTNRGTGELFF.

The chain carries TRBV27 and TRBJ2-5; TRBD2 aligns across 7 bases. V dropped 7 bases and J dropped 2; count of bases not matched to a gene: 16. Germline V gene data show CDR1 as MNHEY and CDR2 as SMNVEV (reference sequence). The CDR3 extends over 17 amino acids. DNA of the CDR3: TGTGCCAGCAACCCCTCGGGGGGTAGTTGGGCACAAGAGACCCAGTACTTC. Its protein product is CASNPSGGSWAQETQYF.

The CDR3 loop reads CASSPSAAYEQYF. The CDR3 DNA follows: TGTGCCAGCAGCCCTAGCGCGGCCTACGAGCAGTACTTC. The chain employs TRBV7-9 and TRBJ2-7, with D possibly TRBD2 on 6 matching bases. The V gene lost 5 bases and the J gene lost 2 bases, with 10 bases spanning the gap. The CDR3 runs to 13 residues. Per the germline V gene, CDR1 is SEHNR and CDR2 is FQNEAQ (reference sequence).

The chain recombines TRBV5-5 with TRBJ2-3, with 8 nucleotides matching TRBD1. CDR1 and CDR2 from the germline V gene are SGHKS and YYEKEE (reference sequence). The CDR3 contains 17 residues. The trim removed 3 bases at V and 2 bases at J, leaving 11 bases unmatched. The DNA for the CDR3 is TGTGCCAGCAGCTCCTCCGCGACAGGGGACCTCACAGATACGCAGTATTTT. Translation: CASSSSATGDLTDTQYF.

This chain connects TRBV29-1 to TRBJ2-1, with 8 nucleotides matching TRBD2. Germline lookup yields CDR1 SQVTM and CDR2 ANQGSEA. The CDR3 totals 13 residues. V was clipped by 2 bases and J by 8 bases; unmatched bases: 5. CDR3 coding DNA: TGCAGCGTTGAATGGACTAGCCGCTATGAGCAGTTCTTC. Amino acid sequence: CSVEWTSRYEQFF.

The count of this clone is one. The chain couples TRBV2 to TRBJ1-5; D remains unclear. This CDR3 region has 14 residues. Trimming shortened V by 3 bases and J by 0 bases, and 6 bases separated the two germline ends. Looked up from germline, CDR1 is SNHLY and CDR2 is FYNNEI. CDR3 bases: TGTGCCAGCAGTGATTCACTTAGCAATCAGCCCCAGCATTTT. It specifies CASSDSLSNQPQHF.

V gene TRBV5-1 combines with J gene TRBJ2-2; the D gene is possibly TRBD1 (5 bases). The CDR3 totals 15 residues. V was cut by 1 base and J by 1 base, with 8 bases left in between. Germline V gives CDR1 SGHRS, CDR2 YFSETQ. The CDR3 loop reads CASSLKQENTGELFF. The CDR3 coding sequence is TGCGCCAGCAGCTTGAAACAGGAGAACACCGGGGAGCTGTTTTTT. The variable domain in full, completed from reference TRBV5-1 and TRBJ2-2, reads KAGVTQTPRYLIKTRGQQVTLSCSPISGHRSVSWYQQTPGQGLQFLFEYFSETQRNKGNFPGRFSGRQFSNSRSEMNVSTLELGDSALYLCASSLKQENTGELFFGEGSRLTVL.

Written as DNA, the CDR3 is TGTGCCAGCAGCAGAAGGGGCGCAACCTACGAGCAGTACTTC. Amino acid sequence: CASSRRGATYEQYF. The chain combines TRBV5-6 with TRBJ2-7; the D gene is possibly TRBD1 (5 bases). The germline V gene has CDR1 SGHDT and CDR2 YYEEEE. This CDR3 spans 14 amino acids. Trimming cost V 4 bases and J 2 bases, with 13 bases left between them. The full variable domain, rest sourced from reference TRBV5-6 and TRBJ2-7, is DAGVTQSPTHLIKTRGQQVTLRCSPKSGHDTVSWYQQALGQGPQFIFQYYEEEERQRGNFPDRFSGHQFPNYSSELNVNALLLGDSALYLCASSRRGATYEQYFGPGTRLTVT.

The chain has TRBV30 and TRBJ2-3, with D hard to call. Looked up from germline, CDR1 is GTSNPN and CDR2 is SVGIG (reference sequence). Trimming took 4 bases from V and 4 from J, leaving 12 bases between them. The CDR3 is made up of 13 amino acids. DNA of the CDR3: TGTGCCTGGACCGGCTGGGCAGCAGATACGCAGTATTTT. Translation: CAWTGWAADTQYF. Using reference TRBV30 and TRBJ2-3 for the parts outside the CDR3, the full variable domain is SQTIHQWPATLVQPVGSPLSLECTVEGTSNPNLYWYRQAAGRGLQLLFYSVGIGQISSEVPQNLSASRPQDRQFILSSKKLLLSDSGFYLCAWTGWAADTQYFGPGTRLTVL.

V gene TRBV19 combines with J gene TRBJ2-6; 12 bases line up with TRBD2. The CDR3 contains 18 residues. V shed 5 bases, J shed 2 bases, and the junction held 7 bases outside the gene matches. Germline V gene sequence: CDR1 LNHDA, CDR2 SQIVND (reference sequence). The CDR3 region has the DNA TGTGCCAGTAGTTCTCTAGCGGGAGGGAACCCTGGGGCCAACGTCCTGACTTTC. This gives the protein CASSSLAGGNPGANVLTF.